The rows below give T cell receptor beta chains drawn from one sample of a study of blood T cell repertoires in COVID-19. This table comes from immunoSEQ multiplex PCR, and its TCRdb copy is limited to in-frame clones, with some not included. The sample shows about 50,000 clones, less than 85% of them seen only once. The source material was peripheral blood. These receptors were obtained from a man in his 70s with active COVID-19. CDR3s include the opening cysteine and the closing phenylalanine or tryptophan. A D gene is named only where the DNA matches it firmly. Size is omitted from some rows. Given values are once, few, many or a class for expanded clones.

D: .; J: TRBJ1-3; size: .; V: TRBV9; CDR3: CASSVRGTLSPFNNSGNTIYF; DNA: TGTGCCAGCAGCGTTCGGGGTACTCTATCTCCTTTTAACAACTCTGGAAACACCATATATTTT
D: TRBD2; J: TRBJ2-2; size: .; V: TRBV3-1/TRBV3-2; CDR3: CASSLWTSGSSRTGELFF; DNA: TGTGCCAGCAGCCTATGGACTAGCGGGAGTTCGAGGACCGGGGAGCTGTTTTTT
D: .; J: TRBJ1-2; size: once; V: TRBV7-9; CDR3: CASSPRVGGGYTF; DNA: TGTGCCAGCAGCCCTAGGGTCGGGGGTGGCTACACCTTC
D: .; J: TRBJ2-1; size: .; V: TRBV2; CDR3: CASSAYPLEQFF; DNA: TGTGCCAGCAGTGCGTATCCGCTAGAGCAGTTCTTC
D: .; J: TRBJ2-2; size: .; V: TRBV28; CDR3: CASSPLFTVTNTGELFF; DNA: TGTGCCAGCAGCCCGCTTTTCACGGTCACGAACACCGGGGAGCTGTTTTTT
D: TRBD1; J: TRBJ1-1; size: .; V: TRBV27; CDR3: CASSLLGTGTTEAFF; DNA: TGTGCCAGCAGTTTATTGGGGACAGGGACGACTGAAGCTTTCTTT
D: TRBD2; J: TRBJ2-7; size: few; V: TRBV7-2; CDR3: CASSPPGGREQYF; DNA: TGTGCCAGCAGCCCCCCTGGCGGGAGGGAGCAGTACTTC
D: TRBD2; J: TRBJ2-1; size: few; V: TRBV2; CDR3: CASISGRGNEQFF; DNA: TGTGCCAGCATTAGCGGGAGGGGAAATGAGCAGTTCTTC
D: TRBD1; J: TRBJ1-1; size: .; V: TRBV18; CDR3: CASSPNSGGWGTEAFF; DNA: TGTGCCAGCTCACCAAACTCAGGGGGCTGGGGGACTGAAGCTTTCTTT
D: .; J: TRBJ2-1; size: once; V: TRBV10-3; CDR3: CAKADSGYNEQFF; DNA: TGTGCCAAGGCAGACTCGGGGTACAATGAGCAGTTCTTC
D: .; J: TRBJ1-5; size: .; V: TRBV3-1/TRBV3-2; CDR3: CASSSSTDRLNQPQHF; DNA: TGTGCCAGCAGCTCCTCGACAGACAGGTTAAATCAGCCCCAGCATTTT
D: .; J: TRBJ2-1; size: .; V: TRBV6-2/TRBV6-3; CDR3: CASSRQRPSEQFF; DNA: TGTGCCAGCAGCCGTCAGCGACCCAGTGAGCAGTTCTTC
D: TRBD2; J: TRBJ2-3; size: few; V: TRBV4-1; CDR3: CASSQPGLAGVERYTQYF; DNA: TGCGCCAGCAGCCAACCGGGACTAGCGGGAGTGGAGAGGTATACGCAGTATTTT
D: .; J: TRBJ1-1; size: .; V: TRBV29-1; CDR3: CSVEARSANTEAFF; DNA: TGCAGCGTTGAAGCCCGGTCCGCGAACACTGAAGCTTTCTTT
D: .; J: TRBJ2-7; size: .; V: TRBV20-1; CDR3: CSASRGFTGTPGYEQYF; DNA: TGCAGTGCTAGTAGAGGGTTTACCGGGACACCCGGATACGAGCAGTACTTC
D: .; J: TRBJ2-7; size: .; V: TRBV4-1; CDR3: CASSQRTIGEQYF; DNA: TGCGCCAGCAGCCAGCGGACTATTGGGGAGCAGTACTTC
D: TRBD2; J: TRBJ2-1; size: .; V: TRBV6-5; CDR3: CASSRAGGYDEQFF; DNA: TGTGCCAGCAGTCGAGCGGGAGGGTATGATGAGCAGTTCTTC
D: .; J: TRBJ1-1; size: .; V: TRBV5-6; CDR3: CASSLDSNTEAFF; DNA: TGTGCCAGCAGCTTGGACAGTAACACTGAAGCTTTCTTT
D: TRBD2; J: TRBJ2-1; size: .; V: TRBV7-2; CDR3: CASKTPRGSGSSYNEQFF; DNA: TGTGCCAGCAAAACCCCGCGGGGAAGCGGGAGCTCCTACAATGAGCAGTTCTTC
D: TRBD1; J: TRBJ1-1; size: .; V: TRBV18; CDR3: CASSPWTGGSTEAFF; DNA: TGTGCCAGCTCACCTTGGACAGGGGGATCCACTGAAGCTTTCTTT
D: .; J: TRBJ1-3; size: .; V: TRBV9; CDR3: CASSFEPRENGNTIYF; DNA: TGTGCCAGCAGCTTCGAACCCCGGGAGAACGGAAACACCATATATTTT
D: .; J: TRBJ2-7; size: .; V: TRBV19; CDR3: CASSYTGRGSYEQYF; DNA: TGTGCCAGTAGTTACACAGGGCGAGGATCCTACGAGCAGTACTTC
D: .; J: TRBJ2-5; size: .; V: TRBV7-2; CDR3: CASSLGVGRGVETQYF; DNA: TGTGCCAGCAGCTTGGGGGTGGGCAGGGGTGTGGAGACCCAGTACTTC
D: TRBD2; J: TRBJ2-2; size: once; V: TRBV30; CDR3: CAWRRASGGLNTGELFF; DNA: TGTGCCTGGAGGAGGGCTAGCGGGGGTTTAAACACCGGGGAGCTGTTTTTT
D: TRBD1; J: TRBJ1-6; size: .; V: TRBV27; CDR3: CASRTGQEDSPLHF; DNA: TGTGCCAGCAGGACCGGACAGGAGGATTCACCCCTCCACTTT
D: .; J: TRBJ2-4; size: few; V: TRBV7-9; CDR3: CASSLVSTENIQYF; DNA: TGTGCCAGCAGCTTAGTATCGACAGAAAACATTCAGTACTTC
D: .; J: TRBJ2-2; size: .; V: TRBV25-1; CDR3: CASSDDRGNTGELFF; DNA: TGTGCCAGCAGTGATGATAGGGGTAACACCGGGGAGCTGTTTTTT
D: TRBD1; J: TRBJ2-7; size: .; V: TRBV7-2; CDR3: CASSLRGRGLGEQYF; DNA: TGTGCCAGCAGCTTAAGGGGCAGGGGGCTAGGAGAGCAGTACTTC
D: TRBD2; J: TRBJ2-4; size: .; V: TRBV6-6; CDR3: CASRPREGGAKNIQYF; DNA: TGTGCCAGCAGACCGCGGGAGGGGGGCGCCAAAAACATTCAGTACTTC
D: .; J: TRBJ1-3; size: .; V: TRBV18; CDR3: CASSPPEGLSSGNTIYF; DNA: TGTGCCAGCTCACCACCGGAGGGCCTTTCCTCTGGAAACACCATATATTTT
D: .; J: TRBJ2-1; size: .; V: TRBV4-1; CDR3: CASSRDFYNEQFF; DNA: TGCGCCAGCAGTCGGGACTTCTACAATGAGCAGTTCTTC
D: TRBD2; J: TRBJ2-1; size: .; V: TRBV7-2; CDR3: CASSLALFGSGREDEQFF; DNA: TGTGCCAGCAGCTTAGCCCTTTTCGGTAGCGGGAGAGAAGATGAGCAGTTCTTC
D: .; J: TRBJ1-5; size: few; V: TRBV2; CDR3: CASSVGVINQPQHF; DNA: TGTGCCAGCAGTGTCGGAGTGATTAATCAGCCCCAGCATTTT
D: TRBD2; J: TRBJ2-7; size: .; V: TRBV6-2/TRBV6-3; CDR3: CASSSPASGRYEQYF; DNA: TGTGCCAGCAGTTCCCCGGCTAGCGGGAGGTACGAGCAGTACTTC
D: TRBD1; J: TRBJ1-6; size: .; V: TRBV4-3; CDR3: CASSQGDSNNSPLHF; DNA: TGCGCCAGCAGCCAAGGGGACAGCAATAATTCACCCCTCCACTTT
D: TRBD2; J: TRBJ2-2; size: .; V: TRBV11-3; CDR3: CASSFSGGGELFF; DNA: TGTGCCAGCAGCTTTTCGGGGGGCGGGGAGCTGTTTTTT
D: TRBD1; J: TRBJ2-5; size: .; V: TRBV19; CDR3: CASRRQGAGETQYF; DNA: TGTGCCAGTAGGCGACAGGGGGCTGGGGAGACCCAGTACTTC
D: TRBD1; J: TRBJ1-1; size: .; V: TRBV5-1; CDR3: CASSLAQQGVAAFF; DNA: TGCGCCAGCAGCTTGGCCCAACAGGGGGTGGCAGCTTTCTTT
D: .; J: TRBJ2-7; size: .; V: TRBV6-4; CDR3: CASRAYPDATYEQYF; DNA: TGTGCCAGCAGGGCTTACCCCGATGCAACCTACGAGCAGTACTTC
D: TRBD2; J: TRBJ2-1; size: .; V: TRBV5-4; CDR3: CASSGGTRGEQFF; DNA: TGTGCCAGCAGCGGGGGGACTAGAGGGGAGCAGTTCTTC
D: TRBD1; J: TRBJ1-3; size: .; V: TRBV6-6; CDR3: CASRDRISGNTIYF; DNA: TGTGCCAGCAGGGACAGGATCTCTGGAAACACCATATATTTT
D: .; J: TRBJ2-7; size: .; V: TRBV5-5; CDR3: CASLRSERNEERQYF; DNA: TGTGCCAGCCTCCGATCGGAGAGGAATGAGGAGAGGCAGTACTTC
D: .; J: TRBJ1-3; size: .; V: TRBV28; CDR3: CASSLYRRSGNTIYF; DNA: TGTGCCAGCAGTTTATACAGGCGCTCTGGAAACACCATATATTTT
D: .; J: TRBJ2-3; size: once; V: TRBV11-3; CDR3: CASSSTRARASTDTQYF; DNA: TGTGCCAGCAGCTCCACGAGGGCCAGAGCTAGCACAGATACGCAGTATTTT
D: .; J: TRBJ2-7; size: .; V: TRBV19; CDR3: CASSIGGTRSGGEQYF; DNA: TGTGCCAGTAGTATAGGGGGGACACGGAGCGGTGGCGAGCAGTACTTC
D: .; J: TRBJ1-5; size: .; V: TRBV19; CDR3: CASSTQVSNQPQHF; DNA: TGTGCCAGTAGTACACAGGTTAGCAATCAGCCCCAGCATTTT
D: TRBD1; J: TRBJ1-1; size: .; V: TRBV7-2; CDR3: CASSKTWTGGDTEAFF; DNA: TGTGCCAGCAGCAAAACCTGGACAGGGGGGGACACTGAAGCTTTCTTT
D: .; J: TRBJ2-7; size: few; V: TRBV7-3; CDR3: CASSGAGVNEQYF; DNA: TGTGCCAGCAGCGGCGCAGGGGTGAACGAGCAGTACTTC
D: .; J: TRBJ2-3; size: .; V: TRBV30; CDR3: CAWSVGGSTDTQYF; DNA: TGTGCCTGGAGTGTTGGGGGGAGCACAGATACGCAGTATTTT
D: TRBD1; J: TRBJ2-7; size: .; V: TRBV29-1; CDR3: CSVDGQGAVEQYF; DNA: TGCAGCGTTGACGGGCAGGGGGCGGTCGAGCAGTACTTC
D: TRBD1; J: TRBJ1-2; size: .; V: TRBV30; CDR3: CACPLRDRVDYGYTF; DNA: TGTGCCTGCCCACTCCGGGACAGGGTAGACTATGGCTACACCTTC
D: .; J: TRBJ1-5; size: .; V: TRBV6-5; CDR3: CTSSSSPGSNQPQHF; DNA: TGTACCAGCAGTTCTTCTCCGGGGTCCAATCAGCCCCAGCATTTT